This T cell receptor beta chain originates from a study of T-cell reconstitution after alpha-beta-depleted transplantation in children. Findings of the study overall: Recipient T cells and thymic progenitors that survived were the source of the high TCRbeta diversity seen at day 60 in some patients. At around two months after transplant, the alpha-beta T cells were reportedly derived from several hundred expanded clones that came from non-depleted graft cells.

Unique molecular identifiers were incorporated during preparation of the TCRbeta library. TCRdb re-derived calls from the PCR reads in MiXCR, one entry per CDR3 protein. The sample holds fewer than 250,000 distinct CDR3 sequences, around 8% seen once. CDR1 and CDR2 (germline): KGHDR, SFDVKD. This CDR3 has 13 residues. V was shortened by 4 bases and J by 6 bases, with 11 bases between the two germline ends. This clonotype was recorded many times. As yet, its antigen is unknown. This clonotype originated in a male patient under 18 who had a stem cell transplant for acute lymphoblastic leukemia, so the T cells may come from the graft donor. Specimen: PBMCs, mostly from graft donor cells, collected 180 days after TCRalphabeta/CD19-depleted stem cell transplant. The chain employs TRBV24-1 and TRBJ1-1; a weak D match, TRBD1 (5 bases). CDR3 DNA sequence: TGTGCCACCAGTGAGTCTTGGGGCTCTGAAGCTTTCTTT. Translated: CATSESWGSEAFF.